This T cell receptor beta chain was recorded in a study of response to subunit inactivated influenza vaccine. Trimming took 7 bases from V and 5 from J, leaving 17 bases between them. Per germline, CDR1 SQVTM and CDR2 ANQGSEA. The CDR3 is made up of 13 amino acids. A single record per CDR3 protein comes from TCRdb applying MiXCR to the RT-PCR reads. This table holds 290,000 or so distinct CDR3 sequences, about 20% found once. A word on this clonotype: Its antigen is undetermined.

Study outcomes and limitations: Authors suggested few new T cells are recruited by each seasonal influenza vaccination.

The specimen was PBMCs from blood, collected less than 22 months after vaccination. The sequence was obtained from a man aged 50 to 75 who received an inactivated influenza vaccine. The chain has TRBV29-1 and TRBJ1-1, with D possibly TRBD1 on 6 matching bases. DNA for the CDR3: TGCAGCGGTAACCCCCAGGGGCGAACTGAAGCTTTCTTT. This codes for CSGNPQGRTEAFF.